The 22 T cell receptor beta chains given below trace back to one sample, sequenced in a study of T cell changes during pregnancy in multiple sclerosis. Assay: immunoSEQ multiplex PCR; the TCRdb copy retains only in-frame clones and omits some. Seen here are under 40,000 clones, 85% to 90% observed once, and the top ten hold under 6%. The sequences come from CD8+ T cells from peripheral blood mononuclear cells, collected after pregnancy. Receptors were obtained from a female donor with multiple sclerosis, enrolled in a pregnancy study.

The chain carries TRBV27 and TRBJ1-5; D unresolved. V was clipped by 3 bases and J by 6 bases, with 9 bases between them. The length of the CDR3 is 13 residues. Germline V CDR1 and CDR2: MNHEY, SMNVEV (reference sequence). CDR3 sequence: CASSFGGSQPQHF. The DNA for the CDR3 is TGTGCCAGCAGTTTCGGCGGGAGTCAGCCCCAGCATTTT.

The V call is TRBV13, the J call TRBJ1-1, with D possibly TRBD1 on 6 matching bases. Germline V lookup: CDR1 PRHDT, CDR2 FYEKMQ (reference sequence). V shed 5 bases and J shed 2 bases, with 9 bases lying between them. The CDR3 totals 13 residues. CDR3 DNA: TGTGCCAGCAGCGTACAGGGTAACACTGAAGCTTTCTTT. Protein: CASSVQGNTEAFF.

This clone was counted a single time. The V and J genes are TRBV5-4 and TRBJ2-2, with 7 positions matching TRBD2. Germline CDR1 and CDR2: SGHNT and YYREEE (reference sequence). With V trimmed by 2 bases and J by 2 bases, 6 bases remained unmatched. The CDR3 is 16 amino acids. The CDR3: CASSLVAGVNTGELFF. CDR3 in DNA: TGTGCCAGCAGCTTAGTGGCGGGGGTAAACACCGGGGAGCTGTTTTTT. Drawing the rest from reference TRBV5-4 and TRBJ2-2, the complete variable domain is ETGVTQSPTHLIKTRGQQVTLRCSSQSGHNTVSWYQQALGQGPQFIFQYYREEENGRGNFPPRFSGLQFPNYSSELNVNALELDDSALYLCASSLVAGVNTGELFFGEGSRLTVL.

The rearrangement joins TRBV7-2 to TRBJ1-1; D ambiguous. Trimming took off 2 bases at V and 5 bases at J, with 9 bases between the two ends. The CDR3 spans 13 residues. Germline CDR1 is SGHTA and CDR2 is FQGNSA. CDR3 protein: CASSLQSWTEAFF. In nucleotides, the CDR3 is TGTGCCAGCAGCTTACAGTCATGGACTGAAGCTTTCTTT.

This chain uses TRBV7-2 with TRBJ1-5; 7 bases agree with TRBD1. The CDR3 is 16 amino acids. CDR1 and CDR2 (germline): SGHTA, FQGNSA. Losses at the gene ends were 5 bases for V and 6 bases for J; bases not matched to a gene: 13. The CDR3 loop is CASSPERQGVAQPQHF. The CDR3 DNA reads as TGTGCCAGCAGCCCCGAAAGACAGGGCGTCGCTCAGCCCCAGCATTTT.

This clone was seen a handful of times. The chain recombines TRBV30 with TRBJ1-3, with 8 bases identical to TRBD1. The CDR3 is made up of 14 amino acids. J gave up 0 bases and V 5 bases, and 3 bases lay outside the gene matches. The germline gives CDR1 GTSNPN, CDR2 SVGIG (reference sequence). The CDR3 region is CAWGTGNSGNTIYF. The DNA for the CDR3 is TGTGCCTGGGGGACAGGAAACTCTGGAAACACCATATATTTT.

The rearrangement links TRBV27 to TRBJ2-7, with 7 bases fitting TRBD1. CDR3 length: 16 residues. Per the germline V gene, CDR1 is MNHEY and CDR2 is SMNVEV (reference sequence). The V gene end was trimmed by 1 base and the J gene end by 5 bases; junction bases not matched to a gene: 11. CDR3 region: CASSLWATGSRHEQYF. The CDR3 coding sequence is TGTGCCAGCAGTTTATGGGCGACAGGGAGTCGACACGAGCAGTACTTC.

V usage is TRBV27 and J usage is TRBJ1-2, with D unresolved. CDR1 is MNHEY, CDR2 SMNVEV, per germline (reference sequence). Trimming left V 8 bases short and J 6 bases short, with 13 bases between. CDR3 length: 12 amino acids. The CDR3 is CASGFVLDGYTF. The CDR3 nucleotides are TGTGCCAGCGGGTTTGTCCTAGATGGCTACACCTTC.

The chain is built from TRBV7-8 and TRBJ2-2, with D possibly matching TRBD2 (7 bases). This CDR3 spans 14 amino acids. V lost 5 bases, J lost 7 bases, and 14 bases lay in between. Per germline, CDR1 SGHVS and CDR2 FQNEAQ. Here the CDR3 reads CASSARGAGGELFF. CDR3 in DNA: TGTGCCAGCAGCGCCCGGGGGGCTGGCGGGGAGCTGTTTTTT.

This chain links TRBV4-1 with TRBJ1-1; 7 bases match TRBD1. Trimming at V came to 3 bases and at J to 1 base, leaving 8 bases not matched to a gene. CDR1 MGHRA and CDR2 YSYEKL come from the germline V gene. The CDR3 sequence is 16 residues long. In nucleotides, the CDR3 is TGCGCCAGCAGCCACCCACGACAGGGAGAGAACACTGAAGCTTTCTTT. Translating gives CASSHPRQGENTEAFF.

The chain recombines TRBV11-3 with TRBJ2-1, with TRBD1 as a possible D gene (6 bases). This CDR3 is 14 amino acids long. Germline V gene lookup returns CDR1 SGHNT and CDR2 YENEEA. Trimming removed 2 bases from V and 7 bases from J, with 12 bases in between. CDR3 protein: CASSLRGGTNEQFF. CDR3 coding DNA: TGTGCCAGCAGCTTAAGAGGGGGAACGAATGAGCAGTTCTTC. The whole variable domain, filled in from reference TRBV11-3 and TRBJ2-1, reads EAGVVQSPRYKIIEKKQPVAFWCNPISGHNTLYWYLQNLGQGPELLIRYENEEAVDDSQLPKDRFSAERLKGVDSTLKIQPAELGDSAVYLCASSLRGGTNEQFFGPGTRLTVL.

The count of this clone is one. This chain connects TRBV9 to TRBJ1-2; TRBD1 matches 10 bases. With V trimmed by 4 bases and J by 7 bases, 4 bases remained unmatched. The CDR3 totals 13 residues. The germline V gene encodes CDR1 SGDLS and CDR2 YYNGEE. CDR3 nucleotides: TGTGCCAGCAGCCCGAGGACAGGGGGTGGCTACACCTTC. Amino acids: CASSPRTGGGYTF.

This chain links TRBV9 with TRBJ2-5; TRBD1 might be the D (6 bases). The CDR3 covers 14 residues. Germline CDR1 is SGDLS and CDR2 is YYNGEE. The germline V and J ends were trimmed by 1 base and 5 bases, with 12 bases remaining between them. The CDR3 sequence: CASSVQGWTETQYF. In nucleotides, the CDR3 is TGTGCCAGCAGCGTACAGGGGTGGACGGAGACCCAGTACTTC.

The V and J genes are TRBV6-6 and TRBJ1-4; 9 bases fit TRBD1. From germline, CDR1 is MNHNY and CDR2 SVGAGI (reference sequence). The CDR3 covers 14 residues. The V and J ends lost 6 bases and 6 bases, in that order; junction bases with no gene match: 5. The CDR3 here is CASSWDRVDEKLFF. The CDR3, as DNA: TGTGCCAGCAGCTGGGACAGGGTTGATGAAAAACTGTTTTTT.

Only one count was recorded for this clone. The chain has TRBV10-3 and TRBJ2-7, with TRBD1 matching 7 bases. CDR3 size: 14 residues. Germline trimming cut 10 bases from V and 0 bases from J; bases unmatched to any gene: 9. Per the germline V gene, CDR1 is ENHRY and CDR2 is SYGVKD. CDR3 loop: CATLGTEYSYEQYF. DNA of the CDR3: TGTGCCACCTTGGGGACAGAGTACTCCTACGAGCAGTACTTC.

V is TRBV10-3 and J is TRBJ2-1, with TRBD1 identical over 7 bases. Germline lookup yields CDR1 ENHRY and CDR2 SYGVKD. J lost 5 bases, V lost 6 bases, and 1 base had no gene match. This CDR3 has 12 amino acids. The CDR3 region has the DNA TGTGCCATCAGGGGACAGAACAATGAGCAGTTCTTC. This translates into CAIRGQNNEQFF.

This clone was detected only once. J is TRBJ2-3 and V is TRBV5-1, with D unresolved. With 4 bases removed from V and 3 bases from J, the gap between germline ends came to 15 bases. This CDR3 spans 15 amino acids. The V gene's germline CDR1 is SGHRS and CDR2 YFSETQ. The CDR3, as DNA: TGCGCCAGCAGCCCCTTCTTGACGGAGACAGATACGCAGTATTTT. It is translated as CASSPFLTETDTQYF.

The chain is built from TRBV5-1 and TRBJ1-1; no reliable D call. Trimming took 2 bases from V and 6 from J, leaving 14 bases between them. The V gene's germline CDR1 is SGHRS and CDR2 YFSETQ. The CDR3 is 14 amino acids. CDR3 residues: CASSLSPVHPEAFF. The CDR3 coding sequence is TGCGCCAGCAGCTTATCCCCCGTACACCCTGAAGCTTTCTTT. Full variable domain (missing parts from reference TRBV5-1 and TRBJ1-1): KAGVTQTPRYLIKTRGQQVTLSCSPISGHRSVSWYQQTPGQGLQFLFEYFSETQRNKGNFPGRFSGRQFSNSRSEMNVSTLELGDSALYLCASSLSPVHPEAFFGQGTRLTVV.

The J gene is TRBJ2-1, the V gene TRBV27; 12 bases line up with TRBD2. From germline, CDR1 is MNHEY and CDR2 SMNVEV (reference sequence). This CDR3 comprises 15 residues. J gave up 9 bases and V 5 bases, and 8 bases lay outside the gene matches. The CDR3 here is CASSVLAGGPLEQFF. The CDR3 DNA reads TGTGCCAGCAGTGTCCTAGCGGGGGGGCCTCTTGAGCAGTTCTTC.

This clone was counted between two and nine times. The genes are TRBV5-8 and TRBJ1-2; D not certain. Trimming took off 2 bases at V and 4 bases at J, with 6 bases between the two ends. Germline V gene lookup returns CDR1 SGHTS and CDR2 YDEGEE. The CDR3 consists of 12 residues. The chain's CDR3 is CASSLERYGYTF. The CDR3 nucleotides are TGTGCCAGCAGCTTAGAGCGCTATGGCTACACCTTC.

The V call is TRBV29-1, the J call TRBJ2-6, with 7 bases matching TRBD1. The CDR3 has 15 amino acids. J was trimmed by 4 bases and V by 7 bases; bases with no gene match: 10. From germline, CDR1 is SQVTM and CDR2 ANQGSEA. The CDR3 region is CSADLDRAGANVLTF. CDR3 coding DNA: TGCAGCGCAGACCTTGACAGGGCCGGGGCCAACGTCCTGACTTTC.

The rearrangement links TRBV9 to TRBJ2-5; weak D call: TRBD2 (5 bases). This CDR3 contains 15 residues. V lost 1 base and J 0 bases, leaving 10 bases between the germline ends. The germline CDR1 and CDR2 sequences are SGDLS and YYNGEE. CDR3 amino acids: CASSVTAEDQETQYF. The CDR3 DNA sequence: TGTGCCAGCAGCGTAACGGCGGAGGACCAAGAGACCCAGTACTTC.